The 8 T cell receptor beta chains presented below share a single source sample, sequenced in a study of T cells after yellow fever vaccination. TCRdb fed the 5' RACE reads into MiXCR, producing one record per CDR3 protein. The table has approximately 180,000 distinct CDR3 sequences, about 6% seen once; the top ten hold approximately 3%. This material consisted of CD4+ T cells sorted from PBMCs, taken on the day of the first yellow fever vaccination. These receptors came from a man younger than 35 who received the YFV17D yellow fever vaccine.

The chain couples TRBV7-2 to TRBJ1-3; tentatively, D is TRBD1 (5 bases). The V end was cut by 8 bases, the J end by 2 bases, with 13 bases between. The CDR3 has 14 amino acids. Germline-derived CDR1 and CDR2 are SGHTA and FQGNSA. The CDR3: CASLKGLPGNTIYF. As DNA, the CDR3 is TGTGCCAGCCTTAAGGGGCTACCTGGAAACACCATATATTTT.

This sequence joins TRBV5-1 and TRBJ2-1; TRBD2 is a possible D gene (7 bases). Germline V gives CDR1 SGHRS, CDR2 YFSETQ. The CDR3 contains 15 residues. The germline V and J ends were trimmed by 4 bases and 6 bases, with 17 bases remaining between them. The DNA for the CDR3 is TGCGCCAGCAGCCCGGGGGGCTCACCCGGCAATGAGCAGTTCTTC. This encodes CASSPGGSPGNEQFF.

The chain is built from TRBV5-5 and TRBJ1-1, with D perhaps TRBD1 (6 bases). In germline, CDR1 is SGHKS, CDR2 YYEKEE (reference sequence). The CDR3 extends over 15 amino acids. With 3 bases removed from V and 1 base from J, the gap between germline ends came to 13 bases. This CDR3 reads CASSWEGGTNTEAFF. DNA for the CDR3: TGTGCCAGCAGCTGGGAGGGGGGTACGAACACTGAAGCTTTCTTT.

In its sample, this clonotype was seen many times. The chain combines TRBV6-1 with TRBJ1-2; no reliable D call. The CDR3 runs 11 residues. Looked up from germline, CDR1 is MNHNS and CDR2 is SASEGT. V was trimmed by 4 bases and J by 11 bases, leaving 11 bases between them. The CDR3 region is CASSGQYDYTF. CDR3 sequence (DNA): TGTGCCAGCAGTGGTCAGTATGATTACACCTTC.

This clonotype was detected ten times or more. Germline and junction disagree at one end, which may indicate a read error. CDR3 sequence: CATSLVGSTDTQYF. In DNA form, the CDR3 reads TGTGCCACCAGTTTGGTGGGTAGCACAGATACGCAGTATTTT. The rearrangement joins TRBV10-3 to TRBJ2-3; no definite D call. CDR3 length: 14 residues. From germline, CDR1 is ENHRY and CDR2 SYGVKD.

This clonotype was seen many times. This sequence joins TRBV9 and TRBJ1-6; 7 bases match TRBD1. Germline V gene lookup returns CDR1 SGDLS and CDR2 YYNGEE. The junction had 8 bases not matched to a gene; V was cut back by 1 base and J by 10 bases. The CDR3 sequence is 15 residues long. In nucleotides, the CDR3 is TGTGCCAGCAGCGTAACGACAGGGAGGGGATCACCCCTCCACTTT. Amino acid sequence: CASSVTTGRGSPLHF.

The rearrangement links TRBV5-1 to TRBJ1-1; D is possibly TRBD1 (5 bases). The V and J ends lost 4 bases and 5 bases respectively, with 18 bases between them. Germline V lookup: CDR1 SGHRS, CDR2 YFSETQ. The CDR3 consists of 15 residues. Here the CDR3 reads CASSERTTWETEAFF. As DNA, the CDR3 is TGCGCCAGCAGCGAACGGACAACCTGGGAGACTGAAGCTTTCTTT. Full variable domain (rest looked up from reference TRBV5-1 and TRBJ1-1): KAGVTQTPRYLIKTRGQQVTLSCSPISGHRSVSWYQQTPGQGLQFLFEYFSETQRNKGNFPGRFSGRQFSNSRSEMNVSTLELGDSALYLCASSERTTWETEAFFGQGTRLTVV.

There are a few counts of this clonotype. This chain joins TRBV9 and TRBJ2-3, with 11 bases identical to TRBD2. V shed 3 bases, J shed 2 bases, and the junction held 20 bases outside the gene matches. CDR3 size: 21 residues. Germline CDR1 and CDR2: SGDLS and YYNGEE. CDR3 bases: TGTGCCAGCAGCGCCACCGCGGCGGCTAGCGGGGGGCCGCGATCCACAGATACGCAGTATTTT. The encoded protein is CASSATAAASGGPRSTDTQYF. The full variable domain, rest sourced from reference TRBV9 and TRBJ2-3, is DSGVTQTPKHLITATGQRVTLRCSPRSGDLSVYWYQQSLDQGLQFLIQYYNGEERAKGNILERFSAQQFPDLHSELNLSSLELGDSALYFCASSATAAASGGPRSTDTQYFGPGTRLTVL.